Included here is one TCR beta chain sequence, with context. Its antigen is currently unknown. With ipilimumab providing CTLA-4 blockade, focal radiation was administered to patients who had chemo-refractory metastatic non-small-cell lung cancer. This CDR3 contains 15 residues. Germline-derived CDR1 and CDR2 are MNHNS and SASEGT. Trimming took off 4 bases at V and 1 base at J, with 13 bases between the two ends. Sequencing used immunoSEQ multiplex PCR; TCRdb keeps in-frame clones, though not all of them. The sample carries 130,000 or so clones, 75% to 90% recorded once. The sample originates from a study of radiotherapy plus CTLA-4 blockade in lung cancer. Study background: With roughly 30% of patients having disease control, objective responses were seen in approximately 17%.

Study results and caveats: TCR clones originating in tumors grew in number in blood after radiotherapy plus ipilimumab. Early blood T cell clone dynamics, with interferon-beta, were reported to best predict response.

The source was peripheral blood, collected from a patient treated with radiotherapy plus ipilimumab. This TCR was recovered from a human donor with non-small cell lung cancer that progressed on radiotherapy plus ipilimumab. The chain is built from TRBV6-1 and TRBJ2-5; D remains unclear. The CDR3 region is CASSVPRRGQETQYF. The DNA of the CDR3 is TGTGCCAGCAGTGTCCCTCGAAGAGGCCAAGAGACCCAGTACTTC.